This TCR beta chain comes out of a study of blood T cells in healthy people across ages. V gave up 3 bases and J gave up 4 bases, with 14 bases separating them. This CDR3 is 15 amino acids long. CDR1 and CDR2 (germline): SGHTA, FQGNSA. This clonotype was seen a few times. With a J-beta primer mix and a sample-barcoded 5' primer, a second PCR ran roughly 6 to 11 cycles. Via MiXCR, TCRdb re-called the 5' RACE reads, giving one row per CDR3 protein. Here the sample spans around 780,000 distinct CDR3 sequences, more than 50% being singletons. Sample donors were healthy Caucasian individuals that came from Russia, aged 6 to 90.

V is TRBV7-2 and J is TRBJ2-3; no reliable D call. This receptor was identified in a man in his forties or fifties in good health. Sample: blood. CDR3 bases: TGTGCCAGCAGCTTGTTGGGTGGACGGTCAGATACGCAGTATTTT. This sequence encodes CASSLLGGRSDTQYF.